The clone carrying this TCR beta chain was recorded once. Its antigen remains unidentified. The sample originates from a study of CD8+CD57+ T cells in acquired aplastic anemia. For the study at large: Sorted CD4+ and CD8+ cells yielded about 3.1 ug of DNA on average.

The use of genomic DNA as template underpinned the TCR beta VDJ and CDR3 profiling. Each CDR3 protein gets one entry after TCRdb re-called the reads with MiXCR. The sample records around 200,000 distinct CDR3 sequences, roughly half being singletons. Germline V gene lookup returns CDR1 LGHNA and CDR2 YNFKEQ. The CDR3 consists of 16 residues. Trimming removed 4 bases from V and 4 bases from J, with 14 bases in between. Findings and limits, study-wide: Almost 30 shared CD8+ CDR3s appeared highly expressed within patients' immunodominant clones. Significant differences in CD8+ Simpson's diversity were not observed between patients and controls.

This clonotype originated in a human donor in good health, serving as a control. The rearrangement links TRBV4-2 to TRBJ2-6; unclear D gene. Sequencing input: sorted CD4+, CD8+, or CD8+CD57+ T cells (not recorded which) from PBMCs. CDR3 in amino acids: CASSPRKGRGANVLTF. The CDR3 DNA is TGTGCCAGCAGCCCGCGGAAAGGGCGCGGGGCCAACGTCCTGACTTTC.